Each of the 2 T cell receptor beta chains below was sequenced from the same sample in a study of cytomegalovirus exposure and HLA in healthy donors. PCR was performed using 60 Vbeta and 13 Jbeta primers. TCRdb's table, derived via immunoSEQ multiplex PCR, lists solely in-frame clones and lacks some. The data contain around 130,000 clones, over 80% of them singletons. The sample taken for sequencing was PBMCs. All receptors derive from a female donor in good health and CMV-seronegative.

The genes are TRBV27 and TRBJ2-1; D unresolved. The germline gives CDR1 MNHEY, CDR2 SMNVEV (reference sequence). The CDR3 is made up of 18 amino acids. Trimming stripped 3 bases from V and 0 bases from J, with 18 bases between. The DNA for the CDR3 is TGTGCCAGCAGTTTCCGCCTTTTGGGCTTGAGCTCCTACAATGAGCAGTTCTTC. The encoded protein is CASSFRLLGLSSYNEQFF.

The V call is TRBV6-1, the J call TRBJ2-5; tentatively, D is TRBD2 (6 bases). CDR3 length equals 14 residues. The V gene's germline CDR1 is MNHNS and CDR2 SASEGT. V lost 7 bases, J lost 2 bases, and 14 bases lay in between. The CDR3 protein is CASMRPGEQETQYF. The CDR3, as DNA: TGTGCCAGCATGAGACCGGGAGAACAAGAGACCCAGTACTTC.